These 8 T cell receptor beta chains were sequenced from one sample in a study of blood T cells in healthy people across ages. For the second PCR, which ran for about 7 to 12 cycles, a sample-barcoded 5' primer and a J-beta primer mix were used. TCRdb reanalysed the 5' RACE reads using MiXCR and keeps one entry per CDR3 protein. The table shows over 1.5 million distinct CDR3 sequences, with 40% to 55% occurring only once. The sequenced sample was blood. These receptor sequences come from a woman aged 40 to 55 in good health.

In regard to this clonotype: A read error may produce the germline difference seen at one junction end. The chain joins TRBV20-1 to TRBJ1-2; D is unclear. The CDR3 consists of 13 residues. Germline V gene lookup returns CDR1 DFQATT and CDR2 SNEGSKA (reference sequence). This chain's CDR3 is CSARDRMGYGYTF. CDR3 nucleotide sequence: TGCAGTGCGAGAGATCGTATGGGCTATGGCTACACCTTC.

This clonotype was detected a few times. The CDR3 DNA follows: TGCGCCAGCAGCCAAGATCCGGCGTCCGAGGTCTACGAGCAGTACTTC. Its protein product is CASSQDPASEVYEQYF. The genes are TRBV4-3 and TRBJ2-4; no clear D gene. The J call is uncertain, as TRBJ2-7 better fits the DNA end. This CDR3 comprises 16 residues. From germline, CDR1 is LGHNA and CDR2 YSLEER.

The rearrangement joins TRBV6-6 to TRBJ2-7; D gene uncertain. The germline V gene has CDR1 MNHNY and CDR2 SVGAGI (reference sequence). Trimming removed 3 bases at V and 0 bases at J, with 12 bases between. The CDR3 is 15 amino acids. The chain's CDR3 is CASSYMTLNSYEQYF. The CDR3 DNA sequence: TGTGCCAGCAGTTATATGACACTAAACTCCTACGAGCAGTACTTC.

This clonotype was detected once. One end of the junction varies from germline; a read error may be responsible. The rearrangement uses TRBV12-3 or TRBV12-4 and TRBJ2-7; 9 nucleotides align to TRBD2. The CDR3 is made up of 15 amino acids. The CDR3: CAGSSLAGNSYEQYF. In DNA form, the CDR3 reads TGTGCCGGCAGCTCCCTAGCGGGGAACTCCTACGAGCAGTACTTC.

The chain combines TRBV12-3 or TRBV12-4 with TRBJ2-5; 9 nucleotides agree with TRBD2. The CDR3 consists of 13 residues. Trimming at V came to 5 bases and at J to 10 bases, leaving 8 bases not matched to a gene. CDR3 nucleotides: TGTGCCAGCAGTGCGGTAGCGGGGGACCGCCAGTACTTC. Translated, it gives CASSAVAGDRQYF.

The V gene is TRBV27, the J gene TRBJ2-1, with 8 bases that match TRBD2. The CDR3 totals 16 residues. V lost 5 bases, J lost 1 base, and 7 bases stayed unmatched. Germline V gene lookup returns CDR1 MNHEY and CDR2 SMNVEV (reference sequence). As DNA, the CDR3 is TGTGCCAGCAGTCCCCTAGGACTAGCTTCCTACAATGAGCAGTTCTTC. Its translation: CASSPLGLASYNEQFF.

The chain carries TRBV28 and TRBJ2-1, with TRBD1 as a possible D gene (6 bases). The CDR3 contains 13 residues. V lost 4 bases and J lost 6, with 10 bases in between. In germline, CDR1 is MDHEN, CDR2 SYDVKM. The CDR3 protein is CASSSIQGNEQFF. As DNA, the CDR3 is TGTGCCAGCAGTTCAATACAGGGCAATGAGCAGTTCTTC.

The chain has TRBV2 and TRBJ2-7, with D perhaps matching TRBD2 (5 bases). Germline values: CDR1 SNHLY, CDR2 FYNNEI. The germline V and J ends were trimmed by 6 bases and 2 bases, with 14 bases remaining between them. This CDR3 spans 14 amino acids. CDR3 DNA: TGTGCCAGCAGCGATTATAGGCGGGCCTACGAGCAGTACTTC. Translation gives CASSDYRRAYEQYF.